The rows below give T cell receptor beta chains drawn from one sample of a study of Tregs in tolerant kidney transplant recipients. Using immunoSEQ multiplex PCR, the repertoire was profiled, and TCRdb retains in-frame clones only, with some absent. The table has about 110,000 clones, around 90% seen once. The source material was CD4+ T cells from blood, sampled before the transplant. The source of these receptors is a human donor who received a combined kidney and bone marrow transplant. Both conserved end residues are part of each CDR3. D genes are given only for firm matches. Size is stated for part of the rows, as once, few or many counts, or as a class when the clone is expanded.

abundance	j_gene	v_gene	d_gene	CDR3aa	CDR3nt
NA	TRBJ2-3	TRBV28	TRBD2	CASSIGLAWDTQYF	TGTGCCAGCAGTATTGGACTAGCGTGGGATACGCAGTATTTT
NA	TRBJ1-2	TRBV7-2	TRBD1	CASSLETGNYGYTF	TGTGCCAGCAGCTTAGAGACAGGGAACTATGGCTACACCTTC
NA	TRBJ2-2	TRBV5-4	TRBD1	CASSLARDRGGGELFF	TGTGCCAGCAGCTTGGCAAGGGACAGGGGCGGCGGGGAGCTGTTTTTT
NA	TRBJ1-1	TRBV6-5	NA	CASSYLPGNTEAFF	TGTGCCAGCAGTTACCTCCCAGGGAACACTGAAGCTTTCTTT
NA	TRBJ2-7	TRBV11-2	TRBD2	CASSGAGGFSYEQYF	TGTGCCAGCAGCGGAGCGGGGGGCTTCTCCTACGAGCAGTACTTC
NA	TRBJ1-2	TRBV6-1	NA	CASGRREEYGYTF	TGTGCCAGCGGCAGACGGGAGGAATATGGCTACACCTTC
NA	TRBJ2-1	TRBV18	TRBD2	CASSPGLADNEQFF	TGTGCCAGCTCACCGGGACTAGCGGACAATGAGCAGTTCTTC
NA	TRBJ2-4	TRBV19	TRBD2	CASSIGGSGEWKNIQYF	TGTGCCAGTAGTATCGGGGGGTCGGGGGAGTGGAAAAACATTCAGTACTTC
NA	TRBJ2-7	TRBV7-8	TRBD2	CASSLEVSGTSYEQYF	TGTGCCAGCAGCTTAGAGGTTAGCGGGACCTCCTACGAGCAGTACTTC
NA	TRBJ2-2	TRBV11-3	TRBD1	CASGTGGNTGELFF	TGTGCCAGCGGGACAGGGGGGAACACCGGGGAGCTGTTTTTT
NA	TRBJ1-1	TRBV6-1	TRBD1	CASSTGTDTEAFF	TGTGCCAGCAGTACCGGGACAGACACTGAAGCTTTCTTT
once	TRBJ1-2	TRBV5-6	TRBD1	CASSFGQGKPLVYGYTF	TGTGCCAGCAGCTTCGGACAGGGAAAGCCCCTCGTCTATGGCTACACCTTC
NA	TRBJ1-2	TRBV5-6	TRBD1	CASIQQGADGYTF	TGTGCCAGCATCCAACAGGGGGCGGATGGCTACACCTTC
NA	TRBJ2-7	TRBV27	NA	CASSPDGTWVTYEQYF	TGTGCCAGCAGTCCGGACGGGACATGGGTAACCTACGAGCAGTACTTC
once	TRBJ1-2	TRBV5-6	TRBD1	CASSADRGLGNYGYTF	TGTGCCAGCAGCGCGGACAGGGGGCTCGGTAACTATGGCTACACCTTC
NA	TRBJ2-7	TRBV10-1	TRBD1	CASSGGRQGQYEQYF	TGCGCCAGCAGTGGGGGAAGACAGGGTCAATACGAGCAGTACTTC
NA	TRBJ2-3	TRBV15	NA	CATSRGWSSPDTQYF	TGTGCCACCAGCAGAGGTTGGAGTAGTCCAGATACGCAGTATTTT
NA	TRBJ1-2	TRBV7-2	NA	CASSLDTLYGYTF	TGTGCCAGCAGCCTGGACACTCTCTATGGCTACACCTTC
NA	TRBJ2-2	TRBV18	TRBD2	CASSPAGGPTGELFF	TGTGCCAGCTCACCGGCGGGAGGGCCTACCGGGGAGCTGTTTTTT
NA	TRBJ2-1	TRBV27	TRBD2	CASSLKASGMNEQFF	TGTGCCAGCAGTTTAAAGGCTAGCGGGATGAATGAGCAGTTCTTC
NA	TRBJ2-4	TRBV6-1	NA	CASSANRENIQYF	TGTGCCAGCAGTGCTAACAGGGAAAACATTCAGTACTTC
NA	TRBJ2-3	TRBV13	TRBD2	CASSPDIAGGGTDTQYF	TGTGCCAGCAGCCCGGATATAGCGGGAGGGGGTACAGATACGCAGTATTTT
NA	TRBJ1-5	TRBV2	NA	CASRSESNQPQHF	TGTGCCAGCAGGAGTGAAAGCAATCAGCCCCAGCATTTT
NA	TRBJ2-5	TRBV29-1	TRBD2	CSVGGGETQYF	TGCAGCGTTGGGGGGGGAGAGACCCAGTACTTC
NA	TRBJ2-1	TRBV9	TRBD2	CASRAKGLAGEHEQFF	TGTGCCAGCAGGGCCAAGGGACTAGCGGGAGAGCATGAGCAGTTCTTC
NA	TRBJ2-1	TRBV6-1	NA	CASGSGGGRNEQFF	TGTGCCAGCGGCTCTGGGGGGGGCCGCAATGAGCAGTTCTTC
NA	TRBJ1-4	TRBV30	TRBD1	CAWSADRGQGKLFF	TGTGCCTGGAGTGCAGACAGGGGGCAGGGAAAACTGTTTTTT
NA	TRBJ1-4	TRBV10-1	NA	CASSSGTNEKLFF	TGCGCCAGTAGCAGTGGGACTAATGAAAAACTGTTTTTT
NA	TRBJ2-1	TRBV6-5	TRBD2	CASGSGRLRGEQFF	TGTGCCAGTGGTAGCGGGAGGTTGCGAGGTGAGCAGTTCTTC
NA	TRBJ1-1	TRBV19	NA	CASSIWGTPNTEAFF	TGTGCCAGTAGTATATGGGGGACACCGAACACTGAAGCTTTCTTT
NA	TRBJ2-2	TRBV9	NA	CASSVDPGNTGELFF	TGTGCCAGCAGCGTAGACCCCGGGAACACCGGGGAGCTGTTTTTT
NA	TRBJ1-2	TRBV5-4	NA	CASSLIPTANYGYTF	TGTGCCAGCAGCCTGATACCGACAGCTAACTATGGCTACACCTTC
NA	TRBJ1-5	TRBV6-5	NA	CASSPGVNNQPQHF	TGTGCCAGCAGTCCCGGGGTAAACAATCAGCCCCAGCATTTT
NA	TRBJ2-7	TRBV7-8	NA	CASSFSNYEQYF	TGTGCCAGCAGCTTTTCTAATTACGAGCAGTACTTC
NA	TRBJ1-2	TRBV5-1	NA	CASGPMEAYGYTF	TGCGCCAGCGGACCTATGGAGGCCTATGGCTACACCTTC
NA	TRBJ2-2	TRBV5-4	TRBD1	CASSPGQGRIGELFF	TGTGCCAGCAGCCCGGGACAGGGGAGGATCGGGGAGCTGTTTTTT
NA	TRBJ1-3	TRBV7-9	TRBD1	CASRQGDGNTIYF	TGTGCCAGCAGACAGGGGGATGGAAACACCATATATTTT
NA	TRBJ2-5	TRBV2	NA	CASISAQETQYF	TGTGCCAGCATTAGCGCACAAGAGACCCAGTACTTC
NA	TRBJ2-7	TRBV11-2	TRBD1	CASSLLEGAVSEQYF	TGTGCCAGCAGCTTATTAGAGGGGGCGGTAAGTGAGCAGTACTTC
NA	TRBJ2-2	TRBV27	NA	CASSLTGPTGELFF	TGTGCCAGCAGTTTAACAGGCCCCACCGGGGAGCTGTTTTTT
NA	TRBJ1-3	TRBV21-1	NA	CASSKGWGQPGNTIYF	TGTGCCAGCAGCAAGGGATGGGGGCAACCTGGAAACACCATATATTTT
NA	TRBJ1-1	TRBV18	TRBD1	CASSPPNGRQGKAEAFF	TGTGCCAGCTCACCACCGAACGGGAGACAGGGGAAGGCTGAAGCTTTCTTT
NA	TRBJ1-1	TRBV5-1	NA	CASSLAYRGRYTEAFF	TGCGCCAGCAGCTTAGCTTATCGGGGGAGGTACACTGAAGCTTTCTTT
NA	TRBJ1-1	TRBV9	NA	CASSVGGVNTEAFF	TGTGCCAGCAGCGTCGGAGGGGTGAACACTGAAGCTTTCTTT
NA	TRBJ2-5	TRBV7-9	NA	CASSLYGGETQYF	TGTGCCAGCAGCTTATATGGCGGAGAGACCCAGTACTTC
NA	TRBJ2-5	TRBV2	TRBD2	CASSPLSGGYRQETQYF	TGTGCCAGCAGTCCTCTCTCGGGGGGGTACAGACAAGAGACCCAGTACTTC
NA	TRBJ2-5	TRBV11-2	TRBD1	CASSSGTGWQETQYF	TGTGCCAGCAGCTCCGGGACAGGGTGGCAAGAGACCCAGTACTTC
NA	TRBJ1-5	TRBV28	NA	CASSLESNQPQHF	TGTGCCAGCAGTTTGGAGTCCAATCAGCCCCAGCATTTT
NA	TRBJ2-7	TRBV30	NA	CAWSTKTYEQYF	TGTGCCTGGAGCACTAAGACCTACGAGCAGTACTTC
NA	TRBJ2-7	TRBV14	TRBD2	CATSGRASYEQYF	TGTGCCACCAGCGGGAGGGCCTCCTACGAGCAGTACTTC
NA	TRBJ1-5	TRBV5-1	NA	CASSLSGGNQPQHF	TGCGCCAGCAGCTTGTCCGGGGGCAATCAGCCCCAGCATTTT
NA	TRBJ2-5	TRBV7-9	TRBD2	CASSLSRESQETQYF	TGTGCCAGCAGCTTATCGCGGGAGAGTCAAGAGACCCAGTACTTC
NA	TRBJ2-1	TRBV5-4	TRBD1	CASSLDRGQYNEQFF	TGTGCCAGCAGCTTGGACAGGGGGCAGTATAATGAGCAGTTCTTC